Presented here are 28 T cell receptor beta chains from one specimen sequenced in a study of T cell responses to AZD1222 COVID-19 vaccine. Profiled with immunoSEQ multiplex PCR; TCRdb holds only in-frame clones, not every one. This table holds 90,000 to 110,000 clones, 88% found once. The sample consisted of peripheral blood, taken on day 0 of AZD1222 vaccination. These receptor sequences come from an adult in good health.

V gene TRBV6-5 combines with J gene TRBJ2-7; TRBD1 agrees at 7 bases. The CDR3 runs 15 residues. Germline CDR1 and CDR2: MNHEY and SVGAGI. V lost 7 bases to trimming and J lost 3 bases; unmatched junction nucleotides: 12. As DNA, the CDR3 is TGTGCCAGCACCGTCGACAGGGACCTCCTCTACGAGCAGTACTTC. Its translation: CASTVDRDLLYEQYF.

V gene TRBV27 combines with J gene TRBJ2-1; maybe TRBD2 (5 bases). The germline V gene has CDR1 MNHEY and CDR2 SMNVEV (reference sequence). Trimming stripped 7 bases from V and 0 bases from J, with 13 bases between. This CDR3 has 15 amino acids. CDR3 amino acids: CASNFAGSSYNEQFF. The CDR3 DNA is TGTGCCAGCAATTTTGCGGGCAGCTCCTACAATGAGCAGTTCTTC.

In its sample, this clone was seen once. The chain links TRBV24-1 to TRBJ2-5; D perhaps matches TRBD1 (6 bases). Germline CDR1 and CDR2: KGHDR and SFDVKD. Deletions cut 6 bases from V and 5 bases from J, with 15 bases between. The CDR3 length is 14 residues. CDR3 DNA sequence: TGTGCCACCAGTAGGGCAGGGGTCCGGGAGACCCAGTACTTC. Translation gives CATSRAGVRETQYF.

The chain links TRBV23-1 to TRBJ2-3; the D is unclear. TRBV23-1 is annotated as an ORF whose role is uncertain. The CDR3 is 11 residues long. V lost 6 bases, J lost 4 bases, and 5 bases lay in between. The CDR3 sequence: CASRTSDTQYF. The CDR3 nucleotides read TGCGCCAGCAGGACGTCAGATACGCAGTATTTT.

The chain has TRBV7-9 and TRBJ2-2, with TRBD2 identical over 8 bases. In germline, CDR1 is SEHNR, CDR2 FQNEAQ (reference sequence). V trimming: 5 bases; J trimming: 4 bases; junction bases outside the gene matches: 6. The CDR3 consists of 15 residues. CDR3 nucleotides: TGTGCCAGCAGCATGGGACTAGTCCCCACCGGGGAGCTGTTTTTT. Amino acid sequence: CASSMGLVPTGELFF.

The chain joins TRBV29-1 to TRBJ1-2, with TRBD1 matching 12 bases. Looked up from germline, CDR1 is SQVTM and CDR2 is ANQGSEA. J was trimmed by 2 bases and V by 7 bases; bases with no gene match: 17. This CDR3 contains 18 residues. CDR3 coding DNA: TGCAGCGCTGTTACTCCCGGGACAGGGGGCATCGTGAACTATGGCTACACCTTC. Amino acid sequence: CSAVTPGTGGIVNYGYTF.

This sequence joins TRBV23-1 and TRBJ2-1, with D tentatively TRBD1 (6 bases). TRBV23-1 is filed as an ORF, its function uncertain. The V and J ends lost 0 bases and 5 bases respectively, with 17 bases between them. This CDR3 is built from 17 residues. As DNA, the CDR3 is TGCGCCAGCAGTCAATCCCCGGGCAGGGGTTATCACAATGAGCAGTTCTTC. Translated, it gives CASSQSPGRGYHNEQFF.

This clone was observed once. V usage is TRBV5-1 and J usage is TRBJ2-1; D call uncertain. Germline V lookup: CDR1 SGHRS, CDR2 YFSETQ. The ends were cut back, 0 bases at V and 0 bases at J, with 7 bases in the middle. The CDR3 spans 15 residues. The CDR3 reads CASSLGVNSYNEQFF. The CDR3 DNA reads TGCGCCAGCAGCTTGGGCGTGAACTCCTACAATGAGCAGTTCTTC.

This clone appeared a single time. The chain uses TRBV7-9 and TRBJ1-4; no reliable D call. V gave up 1 base and J gave up 5 bases, with 5 bases separating them. CDR1 is SEHNR, CDR2 FQNEAQ, per germline (reference sequence). CDR3 size: 13 residues. The CDR3 bases are TGTGCCAGCAGCTTAGACCGAAATGAAAAACTGTTTTTT. Protein product: CASSLDRNEKLFF.

The chain is built from TRBV12-3 or TRBV12-4 and TRBJ1-2; D possibly corresponds to TRBD1 (5 bases). V was clipped by 5 bases and J by 13 bases, with 20 bases between them. The CDR3 sequence is 13 residues long. This CDR3 reads CASSTTGHPNCTF. The CDR3 nucleotides are TGTGCCAGCAGTACCACCGGACACCCGAATTGCACCTTC.

This chain connects TRBV7-3 to TRBJ2-1; D may match TRBD1 or TRBD2 (5 bases each). This CDR3 spans 14 amino acids. Germline V lookup: CDR1 SGHTA, CDR2 FQGTGA. V lost 3 bases and J lost 4, with 10 bases in between. The CDR3 reads CASSLGPEYNEQFF. CDR3 bases: TGTGCCAGCAGCTTGGGACCGGAGTACAATGAGCAGTTCTTC.

J is TRBJ2-3 and V is TRBV7-9; TRBD1 aligns across 7 bases. The CDR3 runs 16 residues. The ends lost 2 bases at V and 6 bases at J; junction bases unmatched: 11. Germline values: CDR1 SEHNR, CDR2 FQNEAQ (reference sequence). The CDR3 nucleotides read TGTGCCAGCAGCTTACGTAGAGGGGGCGTTGGGGATACGCAGTATTTT. As protein: CASSLRRGGVGDTQYF.

CDR3 in amino acids: CASSLFWDREQYF. DNA of the CDR3: TGTGCCAGCAGTTTATTCTGGGACCGAGAGCAGTACTTC. The V gene is TRBV27, the J gene TRBJ2-7; D could derive from TRBD1 or TRBD2 (5 bases each). Trimming cost V 1 base and J 7 bases, with 11 bases left between them. Germline V gene data show CDR1 as MNHEY and CDR2 as SMNVEV (reference sequence). The CDR3 is 13 amino acids.

The chain joins TRBV25-1 to TRBJ1-6; a possible D gene is TRBD1 (6 bases). Trimming took off 5 bases at V and 10 bases at J, with 15 bases between the two ends. This CDR3 has 14 amino acids. Germline-derived CDR1 and CDR2 are MGHDK and SYGVNS. The CDR3 region is CASSLQGLGSPLHF. As DNA, the CDR3 is TGTGCCAGCAGTCTACAGGGTTTGGGGTCACCCCTCCACTTT.

The chain recombines TRBV5-5 with TRBJ2-2; tentative D call: TRBD1 (5 bases). V shed 4 bases and J shed 2 bases, with 24 bases lying between them. The length of the CDR3 is 19 residues. Germline V gives CDR1 SGHKS, CDR2 YYEKEE (reference sequence). In DNA, the CDR3 is TGTGCCAGCAGCACCCTCCTGGACACAGCCCAATTTAACACCGGGGAGCTGTTTTTT. It translates to CASSTLLDTAQFNTGELFF.

This clone was seen only once. This rearrangement joins TRBV3-1 (or the pseudogene TRBV3-2) to TRBJ1-2; weak D call: TRBD1 (5 bases). The CDR3 has 12 residues. Looked up from germline, CDR1 is LGHDT and CDR2 is YNNKEL (reference sequence). Trimming removed 7 bases at V and 6 bases at J, with 12 bases between. This CDR3 is CASNRGSDGYTF. CDR3 bases: TGTGCCAGCAATAGGGGATCGGATGGCTACACCTTC.

V usage is TRBV7-8 and J usage is TRBJ2-7, with D perhaps matching TRBD2 (5 bases). The CDR3 runs 15 residues. Looked up from germline, CDR1 is SGHVS and CDR2 is FQNEAQ. V was cut by 1 base and J by 0 bases, with 10 bases left in between. Written as DNA, the CDR3 is TGTGCCAGCAGCTTAGGCAGCGGAAGCTCCTACGAGCAGTACTTC. It codes for CASSLGSGSSYEQYF.

This chain joins TRBV28 and TRBJ2-6; D possibly corresponds to TRBD2 (7 bases). This CDR3 contains 16 residues. CDR1 MDHEN and CDR2 SYDVKM come from the germline V gene. Between the trimmed V and J ends, which lost 7 bases and 3 bases, there was a span of 16 bases. The CDR3 DNA reads as TGTGCCAGCACCCCCGCGGGGGCGGTTGGGGCCAACGTCCTGACTTTC. Translating it yields CASTPAGAVGANVLTF.

The chain joins TRBV12-3 or TRBV12-4 to TRBJ2-7, with 9 positions matching TRBD1. The ends lost 5 bases at V and 10 bases at J; junction bases unmatched: 3. The CDR3 is made up of 11 amino acids. The CDR3 protein is CASSPGQGQYF. For the CDR3, the DNA is TGTGCCAGCAGTCCGGGACAGGGCCAGTACTTC.

The chain joins TRBV2 to TRBJ1-2, with TRBD1 as a possible D gene (6 bases). V lost 2 bases, J lost 6 bases, and 7 bases lay in between. The CDR3 contains 12 residues. Looked up from germline, CDR1 is SNHLY and CDR2 is FYNNEI. In DNA, the CDR3 is TGTGCCAGCAGTGAACAGGGGCATGGCTACACCTTC. As protein: CASSEQGHGYTF.

The rearrangement uses TRBV12-3 or TRBV12-4 and TRBJ1-1; D might be TRBD1 (5 bases). The CDR3 is 12 amino acids. Trimming left V 3 bases short and J 10 bases short, with 12 bases between. CDR3 in amino acids: CASSFGRGGAFF. Here the CDR3 DNA reads TGTGCCAGCAGTTTCGGTCGGGGGGGAGCTTTCTTT.

The V call is TRBV19, the J call TRBJ2-7; TRBD1 matches 7 bases. CDR3 length: 12 amino acids. Per germline, CDR1 LNHDA and CDR2 SQIVND (reference sequence). V lost 6 bases, J lost 5 bases, and 4 bases stayed unmatched. DNA for the CDR3: TGTGCCAGTAGCTGGACAGGCGACGAGCAGTACTTC. Amino acid sequence: CASSWTGDEQYF.

The chain joins TRBV5-1 to TRBJ2-1; 11 positions match TRBD2. Germline V CDR1 and CDR2: SGHRS, YFSETQ. The CDR3 has 15 residues. Trimming cost V 0 bases and J 9 bases; bases outside gene matches: 5. The CDR3 sequence: CASSLGLAGRAEQFF. The DNA of the CDR3 is TGCGCCAGCAGCTTGGGACTAGCGGGAAGGGCTGAGCAGTTCTTC.

In DNA, the CDR3 is TGTGCCAGCACCGCGGACGGAAAAAAAGCTTTCTTT. Residues: CASTADGKKAFF. This chain links TRBV12-3 or TRBV12-4 with TRBJ1-1; D uncertain. This CDR3 is built from 12 residues. V was pared by 7 bases and J by 9 bases, with 15 bases between.

This clone has only one observation. The gene calls are TRBV25-1 and TRBJ2-3; D call uncertain. Trimming left V 6 bases short and J 0 bases short, with 10 bases between. Per germline, CDR1 MGHDK and CDR2 SYGVNS. This CDR3 has 14 amino acids. CDR3 coding DNA: TGTGCCAGCAGGGGCTCTCTTAGCACAGATACGCAGTATTTT. Protein product: CASRGSLSTDTQYF.

The J gene is TRBJ1-6, the V gene TRBV7-8, with TRBD1 as a possible D gene (5 bases). Deletions cut 3 bases from V and 6 bases from J, with 9 bases between. Germline CDR1 and CDR2: SGHVS and FQNEAQ. The CDR3 is made up of 14 amino acids. CDR3 in amino acids: CASSLGDLNSPLHF. DNA for the CDR3: TGTGCCAGCAGCTTGGGGGATCTTAATTCACCCCTCCACTTT.

This chain joins TRBV28 and TRBJ1-4, with 8 nucleotides matching TRBD1. Losses at the gene ends were 6 bases for V and 3 bases for J; bases not matched to a gene: 9. The CDR3 loop spans 16 amino acids. CDR1 is MDHEN and CDR2 is SYDVKM in the germline V gene. The CDR3 region is CASSRPGTGANEKLFF. CDR3 sequence (DNA): TGTGCCAGCAGCCGCCCCGGGACAGGAGCTAATGAAAAACTGTTTTTT.

The genes are TRBV27 and TRBJ1-2; tentatively, D is TRBD1 (5 bases). CDR1 and CDR2 (germline): MNHEY, SMNVEV (reference sequence). The CDR3 is made up of 16 amino acids. Trimming left V 7 bases short and J 5 bases short, with 23 bases between. CDR3 nucleotides: TGTGCCAGCAACCCCAGGGCCCTACAACCCTTATATGGCTACACCTTC. Encoded protein: CASNPRALQPLYGYTF.